Presented here are 14 T cell receptor beta chains from one specimen sequenced in a study of cytomegalovirus exposure and HLA in healthy donors. Use of 60 Vbeta and 13 Jbeta primers characterized the PCR. TCRdb's table, derived via immunoSEQ multiplex PCR, lists solely in-frame clones and lacks some. Of under 200,000 clones in the sample, approximately 80% are singletons; the top ten hold around 2.5%. Sequencing was performed on PBMCs. These TCRs come from a woman aged 40 to 49 in good health and CMV-seropositive.

The rearrangement joins TRBV30 to TRBJ1-2; 11 positions agree with TRBD1. Trimming removed 5 bases from V and 6 bases from J; junction bases left unmatched: 8. CDR3 length: 14 amino acids. CDR1 GTSNPN and CDR2 SVGIG come from the germline V gene (reference sequence). The DNA of the CDR3 is TGTGCCTGGGAGCCCGGACAGGGGGCCCATGGCTACACCTTC. Translated: CAWEPGQGAHGYTF.

This chain joins TRBV5-6 and TRBJ2-5; unclear D gene. The DNA end favors TRBJ2-7, so the J call may be wrong. Germline assignment: CDR1 SGHDT and CDR2 YYEEEE. The CDR3 extends over 15 amino acids. The CDR3 DNA reads as TGTGCCAGCAGCCGTCGCAACGGCGGAAGAAACGAGCAGTACTTC. Amino acids: CASSRRNGGRNEQYF.

This rearrangement joins TRBV29-1 to TRBJ2-3; D gene uncertain. CDR3 size: 15 residues. Per germline, CDR1 SQVTM and CDR2 ANQGSEA. V gave up 1 base and J gave up 4 bases, with 15 bases separating them. CDR3 in amino acids: CSVEVPRSDSDTQYF. As DNA, the CDR3 is TGCAGCGTTGAAGTCCCCCGGAGCGATTCAGATACGCAGTATTTT.

J is TRBJ2-7 and V is TRBV5-1; weak D call: TRBD2 (5 bases). The CDR3 loop spans 15 amino acids. Trimming removed 0 bases at V and 0 bases at J, with 10 bases between. Germline V gives CDR1 SGHRS, CDR2 YFSETQ. The CDR3 bases are TGCGCCAGCAGCTTGGCCGGAGGTAGCTCCTACGAGCAGTACTTC. It is translated as CASSLAGGSSYEQYF.

The chain couples TRBV6-6 to TRBJ2-3; 10 bases agree with TRBD2. After removal of 3 bases from V and 3 bases from J, the junction contained 3 bases not matched to a gene. This CDR3 has 15 residues. The germline CDR1 and CDR2 sequences are MNHNY and SVGAGI (reference sequence). As DNA, the CDR3 is TGTGCCAGCAGTTATCAGCGGGGGGGGACAGATACGCAGTATTTT. This encodes CASSYQRGGTDTQYF.

The chain links TRBV4-3 to TRBJ1-3, with 9 bases aligning to TRBD1. With V trimmed by 4 bases and J by 1 base, 2 bases remained unmatched. From germline, CDR1 is LGHNA and CDR2 YSLEER. There are 15 residues in the CDR3. This CDR3 reads CASSPGTGSGNTIYF. In DNA form, the CDR3 reads TGCGCCAGCAGCCCCGGGACAGGGTCTGGAAACACCATATATTTT.

This clone has a handful of counts. This chain connects TRBV5-4 to TRBJ2-1; perhaps TRBD2 as D (6 bases). The CDR3 is made up of 19 amino acids. Germline V gene sequence: CDR1 SGHNT, CDR2 YYREEE (reference sequence). V was shortened by 4 bases and J by 0 bases, with 23 bases between the two germline ends. CDR3 nucleotide sequence: TGTGCCAGCAGCCTAGGGACTTTCCTCCCCAAAGACTCCTACAATGAGCAGTTCTTC. Its protein product is CASSLGTFLPKDSYNEQFF.

The chain is built from TRBV7-9 and TRBJ2-1; the D gene is possibly TRBD2 (6 bases). Germline loops: CDR1 SEHNR, CDR2 FQNEAQ (reference sequence). This CDR3 has 11 amino acids. The CDR3 is CALASYNEQFF. CDR3 in DNA: TGTGCTCTAGCGTCCTACAATGAGCAGTTCTTC.

This chain connects TRBV7-9 to TRBJ1-3, with unresolved D. This CDR3 has 15 amino acids. The V end was cut by 1 base, the J end by 4 bases, with 11 bases between. Germline CDR1 reads SEHNR; CDR2 reads FQNEAQ (reference sequence). The CDR3: CASSLGEGTGNTIYF. The DNA for the CDR3 is TGTGCCAGCAGCTTAGGAGAGGGTACGGGAAACACCATATATTTT. The full variable domain, in which reference TRBV7-9 and TRBJ1-3 provide the parts outside the CDR3, is DTGVSQNPRHKITKRGQNVTFRCDPISEHNRLYWYRQTLGQGPEFLTYFQNEAQLEKSRLLSDRFSAERPKGSFSTLEIQRTEQGDSAMYLCASSLGEGTGNTIYFGEGSWLTVV.

The V and J genes are TRBV19 and TRBJ2-3; the D gene is possibly TRBD2 (6 bases). The germline CDR1 and CDR2 sequences are LNHDA and SQIVND (reference sequence). This CDR3 comprises 15 residues. V was pared by 7 bases and J by 0 bases, with 14 bases between. The DNA of the CDR3 is TGTGCCAGTACCTTGGGGGGATCTAGCACAGATACGCAGTATTTT. Protein: CASTLGGSSTDTQYF.

This clone was seen only once. The chain uses TRBV19 and TRBJ1-3, with a possible D match to TRBD1 (5 bases). The V end was cut by 2 bases, the J end by 3 bases, with 17 bases between. Germline V gene sequence: CDR1 LNHDA, CDR2 SQIVND (reference sequence). CDR3 length equals 17 residues. This CDR3 is CASSIIAGRALGNTIYF. The CDR3 DNA is TGTGCCAGTAGTATAATTGCGGGACGGGCTCTTGGAAACACCATATATTTT.

The chain has TRBV28 and TRBJ1-2; 7 nucleotides agree with TRBD1. Losses at the gene ends were 8 bases for V and 8 bases for J; bases not matched to a gene: 20. The germline CDR1 and CDR2 sequences are MDHEN and SYDVKM. This CDR3 region has 16 residues. CDR3 bases: TGTGCCAGCGGGTCCACAGGGGACGCCTCTCCTAAAGGCTACACCTTC. Residues: CASGSTGDASPKGYTF.

This clone showed up just once. The chain has TRBV6-1 and TRBJ2-7, with 11 bases lining up with TRBD2. The germline V gene has CDR1 MNHNS and CDR2 SASEGT. V lost 0 bases and J lost 2; bases outside the gene matches: 0. The CDR3 runs 15 residues. CDR3 nucleotides: TGTGCCAGCAGTGAAGCGACTAGCGGGACCTACGAGCAGTACTTC. Its protein product is CASSEATSGTYEQYF.

This clone was seen more than once but under ten times. This chain uses TRBV7-9 with TRBJ1-2; TRBD1 agrees at 7 bases. The V and J ends lost 5 bases and 1 base, in that order; junction bases with no gene match: 4. The germline CDR1 and CDR2 sequences are SEHNR and FQNEAQ (reference sequence). The CDR3 length is 14 residues. The CDR3 protein is CASSIGQDNYGYTF. In DNA form, the CDR3 reads TGTGCCAGCAGCATCGGACAGGATAACTATGGCTACACCTTC.